A selection of T cell receptor beta chains follows, all from one sample in a study of T cells in localized non-small cell lung cancer. Sequenced by immunoSEQ multiplex PCR; TCRdb stores in-frame clones only, minus some. Counted here are roughly 21,000 clones, roughly 90% occurring once; the ten biggest clones make up under 30%. The source material was peripheral blood mononuclear cells, sampled before any cancer treatment. The receptors were gathered from a male donor older than 55 with stage II lung adenocarcinoma. Both conserved end residues are part of each CDR3. A D gene is named only where the DNA matches it firmly. For some rows the clone size is stated as once, few or many, or as a class when expanded; others skip it.

clone size: -
J gene: TRBJ2-1
V gene: TRBV7-8
D gene: -
CDR3 protein: CASSLSGGVNYNEQFF
CDR3 DNA: TGTGCCAGCAGCTTATCAGGGGGGGTTAATTACAATGAGCAGTTCTTC

clone size: -
J gene: TRBJ1-1
V gene: TRBV19
D gene: -
CDR3 protein: CASSPRTGTGAFF
CDR3 DNA: TGTGCCAGTAGTCCTCGGACGGGAACGGGAGCTTTCTTT

clone size: -
J gene: TRBJ2-7
V gene: TRBV27
D gene: -
CDR3 protein: CASSSLLAIDYEQYF
CDR3 DNA: TGTGCCAGCAGTTCACTTCTAGCGATTGACTACGAGCAGTACTTC

clone size: -
J gene: TRBJ1-1
V gene: TRBV29-1
D gene: -
CDR3 protein: CSAQNTEAFF
CDR3 DNA: TGCAGCGCTCAGAACACTGAAGCTTTCTTT

clone size: -
J gene: TRBJ1-5
V gene: TRBV11-2
D gene: -
CDR3 protein: CASSLDRSNQPQHF
CDR3 DNA: TGTGCCAGCAGCTTAGATCGGAGCAATCAGCCCCAGCATTTT

clone size: -
J gene: TRBJ2-7
V gene: TRBV7-2
D gene: -
CDR3 protein: CASSLRIGTGSSYEQYF
CDR3 DNA: TGTGCCAGCAGCTTAAGAATCGGGACGGGCAGCTCCTACGAGCAGTACTTC

clone size: -
J gene: TRBJ2-1
V gene: TRBV18
D gene: TRBD2
CDR3 protein: CASSPETGGGNEQFF
CDR3 DNA: TGTGCCAGCTCACCAGAAACAGGCGGGGGGAATGAGCAGTTCTTC

clone size: -
J gene: TRBJ2-7
V gene: TRBV5-6
D gene: TRBD1
CDR3 protein: CASSRTGTSYEQYF
CDR3 DNA: TGTGCCAGCAGCCGGACAGGGACCTCCTACGAGCAGTACTTC

clone size: once
J gene: TRBJ2-7
V gene: TRBV14
D gene: TRBD2
CDR3 protein: CASSRLAAPYEQYF
CDR3 DNA: TGTGCCAGCAGTCGACTAGCGGCTCCCTACGAGCAGTACTTC

clone size: few
J gene: TRBJ2-7
V gene: TRBV6-1
D gene: -
CDR3 protein: CATHRVIYEQYF
CDR3 DNA: TGTGCCACCCACAGGGTTATCTACGAGCAGTACTTC